This T cell receptor beta chain is from a study of cytomegalovirus exposure and HLA in healthy donors. Overall study findings and caveats: Association of a missense DCLRE1C variant with TCR beta V- and J-gene trimming was reported in a later analysis. Whilst most TCR sequences proved rare, a subset of public TCRs occurred across many donors.

The CDR3 loop spans 15 amino acids. V lost 3 bases, J lost 2 bases, and 6 bases stayed unmatched. Germline values: CDR1 MDHEN, CDR2 SYDVKM. Primers for the PCR totalled 60 Vbeta and 13 Jbeta. Using immunoSEQ multiplex PCR, the repertoire was profiled, and TCRdb retains in-frame clones only, with some absent. This table holds more than 200,000 clones, over 65% found once. At sampling all donors were nominally healthy, likely with unrecorded immune exposures. Points on this clone: Its matching antigen is unknown.

The receptor was isolated from a man aged 35 to 55 in good health and CMV-seronegative. This rearrangement joins TRBV28 to TRBJ2-7, with TRBD2 matching 8 bases. The sequencing input was PBMCs. The CDR3 protein is CASSLKRERAYEQYF. For the CDR3, the DNA is TGTGCCAGCAGTTTGAAGCGGGAGAGGGCCTACGAGCAGTACTTC.